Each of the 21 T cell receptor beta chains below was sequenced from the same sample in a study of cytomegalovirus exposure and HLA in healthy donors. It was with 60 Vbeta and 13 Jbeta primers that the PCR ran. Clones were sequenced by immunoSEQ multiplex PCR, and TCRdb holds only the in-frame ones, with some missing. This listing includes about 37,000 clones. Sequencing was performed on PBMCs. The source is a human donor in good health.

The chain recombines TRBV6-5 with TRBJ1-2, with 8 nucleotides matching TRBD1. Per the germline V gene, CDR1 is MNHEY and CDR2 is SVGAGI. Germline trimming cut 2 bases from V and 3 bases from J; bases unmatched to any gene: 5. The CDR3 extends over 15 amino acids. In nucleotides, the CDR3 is TGTGCCAGCAGTTACGGCCCAGGGGGCGACTATGGCTACACCTTC. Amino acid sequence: CASSYGPGGDYGYTF.

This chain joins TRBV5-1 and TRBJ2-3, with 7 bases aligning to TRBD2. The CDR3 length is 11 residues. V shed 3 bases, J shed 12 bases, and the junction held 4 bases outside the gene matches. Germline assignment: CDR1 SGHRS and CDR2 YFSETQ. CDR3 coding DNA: TGCGCCAGCAGCTGGGGGGGAAGACAGTATTTT. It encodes CASSWGGRQYF.

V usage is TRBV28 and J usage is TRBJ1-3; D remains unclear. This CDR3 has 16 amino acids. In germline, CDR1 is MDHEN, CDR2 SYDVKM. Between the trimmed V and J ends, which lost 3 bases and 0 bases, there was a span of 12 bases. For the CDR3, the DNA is TGTGCCAGCAGTTTGGTTGACTCCTACTCTGGAAACACCATATATTTT. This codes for CASSLVDSYSGNTIYF.

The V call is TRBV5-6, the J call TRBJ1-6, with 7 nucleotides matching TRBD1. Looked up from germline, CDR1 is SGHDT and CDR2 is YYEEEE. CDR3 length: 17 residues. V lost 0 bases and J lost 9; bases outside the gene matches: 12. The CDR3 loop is CASSLVQGPKGGSPLHF. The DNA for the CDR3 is TGTGCCAGCAGCTTGGTACAGGGGCCAAAAGGTGGTTCACCCCTCCACTTT.

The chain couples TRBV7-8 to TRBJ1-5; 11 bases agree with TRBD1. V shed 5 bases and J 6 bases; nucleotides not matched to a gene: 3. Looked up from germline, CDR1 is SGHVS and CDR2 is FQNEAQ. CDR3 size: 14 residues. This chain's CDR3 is CASSRTGGSQPQHF. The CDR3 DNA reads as TGTGCCAGCAGCCGGACAGGGGGCAGTCAGCCCCAGCATTTT.

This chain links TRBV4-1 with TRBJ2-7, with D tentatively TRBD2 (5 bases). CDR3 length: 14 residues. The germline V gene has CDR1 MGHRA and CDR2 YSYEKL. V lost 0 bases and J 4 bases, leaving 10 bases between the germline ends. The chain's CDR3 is CASSQESWEYEQYF. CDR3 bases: TGCGCCAGCAGCCAAGAATCTTGGGAGTACGAGCAGTACTTC.

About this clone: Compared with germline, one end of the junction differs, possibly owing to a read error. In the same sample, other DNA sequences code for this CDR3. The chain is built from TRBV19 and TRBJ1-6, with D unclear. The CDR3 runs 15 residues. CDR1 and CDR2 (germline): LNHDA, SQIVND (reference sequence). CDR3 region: CASSYGDVYNSPLHF. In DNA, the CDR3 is TGTGCCAGTAGCTACGGAGACGTCTATAATTCACCCCTACACTTT. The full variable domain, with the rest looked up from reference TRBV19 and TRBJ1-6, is DGGITQSPKYLFRKEGQNVTLSCEQNLNHDAMYWYRQDPGQGLRLIYYSQIVNDFQKGDIAEGYSVSREKKESFPLTVTSAQKNPTAFYLCASSYGDVYNSPLHFGNGTRLTVT.

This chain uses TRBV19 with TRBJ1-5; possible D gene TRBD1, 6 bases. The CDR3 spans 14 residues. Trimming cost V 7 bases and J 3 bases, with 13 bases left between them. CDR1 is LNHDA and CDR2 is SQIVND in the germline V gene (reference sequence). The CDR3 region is CASTPDRLNQPQHF. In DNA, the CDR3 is TGTGCCAGTACCCCGGACAGACTCAATCAGCCCCAGCATTTT. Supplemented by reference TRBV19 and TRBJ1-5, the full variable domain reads DGGITQSPKYLFRKEGQNVTLSCEQNLNHDAMYWYRQDPGQGLRLIYYSQIVNDFQKGDIAEGYSVSREKKESFPLTVTSAQKNPTAFYLCASTPDRLNQPQHFGDGTRLSIL.

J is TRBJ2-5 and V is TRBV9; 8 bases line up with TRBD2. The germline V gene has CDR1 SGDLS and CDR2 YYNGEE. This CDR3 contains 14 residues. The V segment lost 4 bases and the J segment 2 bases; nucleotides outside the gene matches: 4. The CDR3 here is CASSRRGGQETQYF. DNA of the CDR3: TGTGCCAGCAGCCGTCGCGGGGGGCAAGAGACCCAGTACTTC.

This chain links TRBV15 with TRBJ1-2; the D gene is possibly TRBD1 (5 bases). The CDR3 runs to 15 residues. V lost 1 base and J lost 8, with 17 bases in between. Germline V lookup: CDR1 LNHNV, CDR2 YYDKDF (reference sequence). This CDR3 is CATSRVDSRRVGYTF. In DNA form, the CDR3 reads TGTGCCACCAGCAGAGTAGACAGCCGCAGGGTGGGCTACACCTTC.

CDR3 protein: CASRPSPHVVGAKNIQYF. CDR3 coding DNA: TGTGCCAGCCGACCTAGCCCCCACGTGGTTGGAGCCAAAAACATTCAGTACTTC. This chain uses TRBV28 with TRBJ2-4; tentative D call: TRBD2 (5 bases). The CDR3 covers 18 residues. V gave up 8 bases and J gave up 0 bases, with 23 bases separating them. Germline V lookup: CDR1 MDHEN, CDR2 SYDVKM.

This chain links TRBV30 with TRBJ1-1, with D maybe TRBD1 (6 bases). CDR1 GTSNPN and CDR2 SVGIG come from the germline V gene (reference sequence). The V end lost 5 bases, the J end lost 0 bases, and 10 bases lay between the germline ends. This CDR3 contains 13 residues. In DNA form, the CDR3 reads TGTGCCTGGCAGAGGGACATGAACACTGAAGCTTTCTTT. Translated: CAWQRDMNTEAFF.

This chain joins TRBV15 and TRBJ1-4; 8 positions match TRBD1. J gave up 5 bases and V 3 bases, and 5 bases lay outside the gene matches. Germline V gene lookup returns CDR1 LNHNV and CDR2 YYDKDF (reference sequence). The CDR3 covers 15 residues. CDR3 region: CATSRGQVMNEKLFF. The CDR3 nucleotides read TGTGCCACCAGCAGGGGACAGGTCATGAATGAAAAACTGTTTTTT.

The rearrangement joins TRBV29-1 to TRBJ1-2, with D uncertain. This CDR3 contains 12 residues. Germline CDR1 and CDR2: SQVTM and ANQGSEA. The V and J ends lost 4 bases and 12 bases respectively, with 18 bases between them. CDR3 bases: TGCAGCGTTGGGGGAGGCCCGGCAGCGGACACCTTC. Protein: CSVGGGPAADTF.

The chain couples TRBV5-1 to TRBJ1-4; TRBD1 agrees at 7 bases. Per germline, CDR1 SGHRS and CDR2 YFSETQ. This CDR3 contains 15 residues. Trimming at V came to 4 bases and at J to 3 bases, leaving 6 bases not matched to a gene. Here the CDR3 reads CASSITGEANEKLFF. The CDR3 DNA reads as TGCGCCAGCAGCATTACAGGGGAGGCTAATGAAAAACTGTTTTTT.

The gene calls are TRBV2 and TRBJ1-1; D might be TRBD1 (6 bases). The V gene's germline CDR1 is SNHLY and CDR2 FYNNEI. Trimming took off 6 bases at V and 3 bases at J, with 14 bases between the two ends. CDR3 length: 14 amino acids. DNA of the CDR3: TGTGCCAGCAGCACACGGGCAGGGGACACTGAAGCTTTCTTT. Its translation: CASSTRAGDTEAFF.

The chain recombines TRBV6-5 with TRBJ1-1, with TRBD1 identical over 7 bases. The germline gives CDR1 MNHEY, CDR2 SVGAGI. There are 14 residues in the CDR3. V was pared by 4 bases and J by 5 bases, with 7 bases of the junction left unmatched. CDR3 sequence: CASSLRTGATEAFF. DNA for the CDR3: TGTGCCAGCAGTTTACGAACAGGGGCAACTGAAGCTTTCTTT.

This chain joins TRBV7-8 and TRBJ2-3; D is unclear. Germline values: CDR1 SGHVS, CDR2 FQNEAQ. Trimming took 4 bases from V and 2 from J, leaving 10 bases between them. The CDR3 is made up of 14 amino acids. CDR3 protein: CASSSPIHTDTQYF. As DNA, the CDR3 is TGTGCCAGCAGCTCCCCAATTCACACAGATACGCAGTATTTT.

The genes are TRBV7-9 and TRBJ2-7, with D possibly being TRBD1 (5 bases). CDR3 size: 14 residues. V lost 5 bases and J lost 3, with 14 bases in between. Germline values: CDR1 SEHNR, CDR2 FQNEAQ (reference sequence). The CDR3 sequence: CASSPQGGDYEQYF. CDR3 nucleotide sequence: TGTGCCAGCAGCCCGCAGGGTGGTGACTACGAGCAGTACTTC.

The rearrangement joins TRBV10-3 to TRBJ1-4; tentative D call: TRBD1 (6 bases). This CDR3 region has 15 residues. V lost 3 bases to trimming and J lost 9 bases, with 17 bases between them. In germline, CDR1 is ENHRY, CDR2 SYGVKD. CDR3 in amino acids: CAISEQGEGSQKLFF. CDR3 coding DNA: TGTGCCATCAGTGAACAGGGAGAGGGTTCCCAAAAACTGTTTTTT.

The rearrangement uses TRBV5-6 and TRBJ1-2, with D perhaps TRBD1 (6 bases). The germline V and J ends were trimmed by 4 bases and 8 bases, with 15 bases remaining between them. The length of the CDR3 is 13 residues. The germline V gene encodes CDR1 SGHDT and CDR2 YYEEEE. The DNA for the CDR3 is TGTGCCAGCAGCCCAGGGGTGGATGAGGGCTACACCTTC. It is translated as CASSPGVDEGYTF. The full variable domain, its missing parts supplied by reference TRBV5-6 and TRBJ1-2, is DAGVTQSPTHLIKTRGQQVTLRCSPKSGHDTVSWYQQALGQGPQFIFQYYEEEERQRGNFPDRFSGHQFPNYSSELNVNALLLGDSALYLCASSPGVDEGYTFGSGTRLTVV.